The rows below give T cell receptor beta chains drawn from one sample of a study of cytomegalovirus exposure and HLA in healthy donors. Here immunoSEQ multiplex PCR was the method, and the copy in TCRdb shows in-frame clones only, minus some. The data show approximately 160,000 clones, about 71% seen once. Sequenced material: PBMCs. These receptors originate from a middle-aged woman in good health and CMV-seropositive. Each CDR3 is given with its conserved first and last residue. Each record gives: D gene, clone size, V gene, CDR3 length, J gene, CDR3 DNA, CDR3 protein. A D gene is named only where the DNA matches it firmly. Clone size appears in some rows only: once, few, many, or a class for an expanded clone.

NA	NA	TRBV5-1	15	TRBJ2-2	TGCGCCAGCAGCTTGGGGAGGGAAAACACCGGGGAGCTGTTTTTT	CASSLGRENTGELFF
NA	few	TRBV5-1	15	TRBJ1-4	TGCGCCAGCAGCCCGCGGGAGGGTCGAGATGAAAAACTGTTTTTT	CASSPREGRDEKLFF
NA	NA	TRBV5-3	16	TRBJ1-5	TGTGCCAGAAGTTTTGCAGGGGAGAGAGGCAATCAGCCCCAGAATTTT	CARSFAGERGNQPQNF
NA	NA	TRBV6-4	14	TRBJ2-1	TGTGCCAGCAGAGTGGACTTTGCTATCAATGAGCAGTTCTTC	CASRVDFAINEQFF
TRBD2	NA	TRBV7-3	14	TRBJ2-7	TGTGCCAGCAGCTTAGGGGGACTAGCGTACGAGCAGTACTTC	CASSLGGLAYEQYF
TRBD1	few	TRBV19	14	TRBJ1-5	TGTGCCAGTAGCGGGACAGGGGGCAATCAGCCCCAGAATTTT	CASSGTGGNQPQNF
NA	NA	TRBV19	14	TRBJ2-5	TGTGCCAGTAGTATTGAAGCTAACGGTGAGACCCAGTACTTC	CASSIEANGETQYF
NA	few	TRBV6-5	15	TRBJ1-2	TGTGCCAGCAGTTACACCCGACTGTCCAACTATGGCTACACCTTC	CASSYTRLSNYGYTF
TRBD1	NA	TRBV7-9	17	TRBJ2-3	TGTGCCAGCAGCTCCACACAGGGGGCTGATAGCTCAGATACGCAGTATTTT	CASSSTQGADSSDTQYF
NA	NA	TRBV10-3	14	TRBJ2-2	TGTGCCATCAGGGGACTTCCGAACACCGGGGAGCTGTTTTTT	CAIRGLPNTGELFF